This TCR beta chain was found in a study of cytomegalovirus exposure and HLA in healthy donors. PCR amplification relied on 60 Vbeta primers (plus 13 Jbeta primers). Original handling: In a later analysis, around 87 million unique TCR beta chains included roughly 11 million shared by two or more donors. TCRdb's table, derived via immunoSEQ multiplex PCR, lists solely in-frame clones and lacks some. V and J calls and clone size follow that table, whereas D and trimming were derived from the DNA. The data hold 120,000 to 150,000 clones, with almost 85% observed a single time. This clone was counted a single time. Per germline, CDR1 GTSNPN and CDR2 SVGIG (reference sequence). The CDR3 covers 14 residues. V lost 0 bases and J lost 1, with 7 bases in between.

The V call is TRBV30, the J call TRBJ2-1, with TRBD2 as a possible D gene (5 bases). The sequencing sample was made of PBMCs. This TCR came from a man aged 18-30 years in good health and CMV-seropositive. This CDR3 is CAWSVGGSYNEQFF. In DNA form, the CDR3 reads TGTGCCTGGAGTGTAGGCGGGTCCTACAATGAGCAGTTCTTC.